The 30 T cell receptor beta chains in this list originate from one sample, sequenced in a study of blood T cells in healthy people across ages. Next came a second PCR, run for about 6 to 12 cycles, which used a sample-barcoded 5' primer along with a J-beta primer mix. Each CDR3 protein gets one entry after TCRdb re-called the 5' RACE reads with MiXCR. Here the sample spans approximately 1,100,000 distinct CDR3 sequences, 40% to 50% being singletons. The specimen sequenced was blood. The receptors stem from a woman aged 60-75 years in good health.

This chain uses TRBV29-1 with TRBJ2-1; D gene unclear. V was shortened by 1 base and J by 7 bases, with 5 bases between the two germline ends. The CDR3 is made up of 11 amino acids. CDR1 and CDR2 (germline): SQVTM, ANQGSEA. CDR3 protein: CSVEAGNEQFF. The CDR3 bases are TGCAGCGTTGAAGCGGGTAATGAGCAGTTCTTC.

The table lists this clonotype with a few counts. The chain combines TRBV20-1 with TRBJ2-7; TRBD1 matches at 7 bases. The CDR3 runs to 13 residues. Unmatched junction bases numbered 6, after V lost 5 bases and J lost 2 bases. Germline-derived CDR1 and CDR2 are DFQATT and SNEGSKA (reference sequence). The CDR3 here is CSAWDSQTYEQYF. For the CDR3, the DNA is TGCAGTGCTTGGGACAGTCAGACCTACGAGCAGTACTTC.

The chain recombines TRBV20-1 with TRBJ1-2, with 8 bases fitting TRBD1. The V and J ends lost 2 bases and 4 bases, in that order; junction bases with no gene match: 12. The CDR3 totals 16 residues. Germline lookup yields CDR1 DFQATT and CDR2 SNEGSKA (reference sequence). This CDR3 is CSARFPSWTGIYGYTF. CDR3 DNA: TGCAGTGCTAGATTCCCATCCTGGACAGGGATCTATGGCTACACCTTC.

This chain links TRBV12-3 or TRBV12-4 with TRBJ1-5; D may be TRBD1 (6 bases). V was pared by 5 bases and J by 6 bases, with 8 bases between. There are 12 residues in the CDR3. The CDR3 DNA reads as TGTGCCAGCAGTACAGGGTTTCAGCCCCAGCATTTT. Encoded protein: CASSTGFQPQHF.

This chain links TRBV12-3 or TRBV12-4 with TRBJ2-6; TRBD1 agrees at 7 bases. The CDR3 totals 17 residues. Trimming took 5 bases from V and 2 from J; bases not matched to a gene: 9. CDR3 nucleotide sequence: TGTGCCAGCAGTCCTAGCACAGACAGGGCTGGGGCCAACGTCCTGACTTTC. Amino acid sequence: CASSPSTDRAGANVLTF.

The chain employs TRBV20-1 and TRBJ2-1; 9 bases agree with TRBD2. J lost 4 bases, V lost 2 bases, and 3 bases had no gene match. This CDR3 has 14 amino acids. CDR1 and CDR2 (germline): DFQATT, SNEGSKA (reference sequence). As DNA, the CDR3 is TGCAGTGCTAGATCTCTAGCGGGGTACAATGAGCAGTTCTTC. Translation gives CSARSLAGYNEQFF.

V gene TRBV2 combines with J gene TRBJ2-3; TRBD2 aligns across 16 bases. Germline V CDR1 and CDR2: SNHLY, FYNNEI. V lost 10 bases and J lost 4; bases outside the gene matches: 8. This CDR3 has 16 residues. In DNA form, the CDR3 reads TGTGCCATTTCCGGGACTAGCGGGAGGGGGGCAGATACGCAGTATTTT. It yields the protein CAISGTSGRGADTQYF. The complete variable domain, with remaining parts taken from reference TRBV2 and TRBJ2-3, reads EPEVTQTPSHQVTQMGQEVILRCVPISNHLYFYWYRQILGQKVEFLVSFYNNEISEKSEIFDDQFSVERPDGSNFTLKIRSTKLEDSAMYFCAISGTSGRGADTQYFGPGTRLTVL.

This clonotype showed up just a few times. The chain carries TRBV5-6 and TRBJ1-2; 8 bases fit TRBD1. Germline CDR1 and CDR2: SGHDT and YYEEEE. The CDR3 runs to 13 residues. V trimming: 2 bases; J trimming: 8 bases; junction bases outside the gene matches: 5. The CDR3 loop reads CASSFRGRSGYTF. The CDR3 nucleotides read TGTGCCAGCAGCTTCAGGGGGCGTTCGGGCTACACCTTC.

CDR3 sequence reads: CASSARTSGGPGAQFF. The CDR3, as DNA: TGTGCCAGCAGCGCCAGGACTAGCGGGGGCCCCGGGGCGCAGTTCTTC. V is TRBV9 and J is TRBJ2-1; 13 bases agree with TRBD2. The CDR3 loop spans 16 amino acids. CDR1 is SGDLS, CDR2 YYNGEE, per germline. Trimming removed 3 bases from V and 12 bases from J; junction bases left unmatched: 12.

The genes are TRBV28 and TRBJ2-1; 10 bases map to TRBD2. The DNA end favors TRBJ2-7, so the J call may be wrong. Germline assignment: CDR1 MDHEN and CDR2 SYDVKM. The CDR3 consists of 16 residues. CDR3 sequence (DNA): TGTGCCAGCAAAATACTAGCGGGGAGCTCCTACAATGAGCAGTACTTC. Translating gives CASKILAGSSYNEQYF.

This chain joins TRBV6-5 and TRBJ1-5; D unclear. CDR1 is MNHEY, CDR2 SVGAGI, per germline. The CDR3 is made up of 13 amino acids. Trimming took 2 bases from V and 3 from J, leaving 5 bases between them. The CDR3 nucleotides are TGTGCCAGCAGTTACAGTGACAATCAGCCCCAGCATTTT. It codes for CASSYSDNQPQHF.

In its sample, this clonotype was seen a few times. The genes are TRBV5-1 and TRBJ2-3; TRBD2 matches 8 bases. Per germline, CDR1 SGHRS and CDR2 YFSETQ. CDR3 size: 15 residues. V trimming: 5 bases; J trimming: 3 bases; junction bases outside the gene matches: 8. CDR3 sequence reads: CASRPGTSHTDTQYF. For the CDR3, the DNA is TGCGCCAGCAGGCCCGGGACTAGTCATACAGATACGCAGTATTTT. Variable domain in full (rest from reference TRBV5-1 and TRBJ2-3): KAGVTQTPRYLIKTRGQQVTLSCSPISGHRSVSWYQQTPGQGLQFLFEYFSETQRNKGNFPGRFSGRQFSNSRSEMNVSTLELGDSALYLCASRPGTSHTDTQYFGPGTRLTVL.

The count of this clonotype is one. The chain recombines TRBV11-2 with TRBJ2-1, with 15 bases fitting TRBD2. V dropped 1 base and J dropped 2; count of bases not matched to a gene: 6. The CDR3 sequence is 19 residues long. Per germline, CDR1 SGHAT and CDR2 FQNNGV. CDR3 sequence reads: CASSLGRTSGRVTYNEQFF. CDR3 bases: TGTGCCAGCAGCTTAGGGCGGACTAGCGGGAGGGTAACCTACAATGAGCAGTTCTTC.

The V and J genes are TRBV6-4 and TRBJ2-3; 8 bases align to TRBD2. The CDR3 loop spans 18 amino acids. Germline V gene sequence: CDR1 MRHNA, CDR2 SNTAGT. The ends lost 0 bases at V and 5 bases at J; junction bases unmatched: 13. CDR3 protein: CASSDSKVGRVIKDTQYF. The DNA for the CDR3 is TGTGCCAGCAGTGACTCGAAAGTCGGGAGGGTAATAAAAGATACGCAGTATTTT.

The chain uses TRBV5-1 and TRBJ1-5; D is unresolved. Between the trimmed V and J ends, which lost 0 bases and 4 bases, there was a span of 11 bases. CDR3 length: 15 amino acids. Per the germline V gene, CDR1 is SGHRS and CDR2 is YFSETQ. The CDR3 sequence: CASSLDGIANQPQHF. In DNA form, the CDR3 reads TGCGCCAGCAGCTTGGATGGGATAGCAAATCAGCCCCAGCATTTT.

The chain joins TRBV29-1 to TRBJ2-5; 7 nucleotides agree with TRBD2. There are 12 residues in the CDR3. Per the germline V gene, CDR1 is SQVTM and CDR2 is ANQGSEA. J lost 5 bases, V lost 7 bases, and 7 bases had no gene match. CDR3 sequence (DNA): TGCAGCGGCGATAAGGGAGGGGAGACCCAGTACTTC. It is translated as CSGDKGGETQYF.

This clonotype occurred a few times. The chain is built from TRBV5-1 and TRBJ2-7, with D perhaps TRBD2 (5 bases). The CDR3 spans 15 residues. V lost 4 bases, J lost 0 bases, and 14 bases lay in between. The V gene's germline CDR1 is SGHRS and CDR2 YFSETQ. The DNA of the CDR3 is TGCGCCAGCAGCGCCCTTGGGGAGAGCTCCTACGAGCAGTACTTC. It encodes CASSALGESSYEQYF.

The chain employs TRBV2 and TRBJ2-3; 7 bases align to TRBD2. CDR3 length equals 15 residues. V lost 3 bases to trimming and J lost 3 bases; unmatched junction nucleotides: 6. From germline, CDR1 is SNHLY and CDR2 FYNNEI. The CDR3 sequence: CASSDGAGTTDTQYF. In nucleotides, the CDR3 is TGTGCCAGCAGTGACGGAGCGGGAACTACAGATACGCAGTATTTT.

V usage is TRBV7-2 and J usage is TRBJ2-3; 12 bases align to TRBD2. Germline V gene lookup returns CDR1 SGHTA and CDR2 FQGNSA. The CDR3 loop spans 14 amino acids. V was clipped by 1 base and J by 8 bases; unmatched bases: 1. The CDR3 protein is CASSLELAGGTQYF. CDR3 sequence (DNA): TGTGCCAGCAGCTTAGAACTAGCGGGAGGTACGCAGTATTTT.

V and J are TRBV3-1 and TRBJ2-5; D gene uncertain. Per germline, CDR1 LGHDT and CDR2 YNNKEL (reference sequence). Between the trimmed V and J ends, which lost 3 bases and 0 bases, there was a span of 11 bases. The CDR3 length is 15 residues. The CDR3: CASSHHLSNQETQYF. The DNA for the CDR3 is TGTGCCAGCAGCCATCACCTTAGCAACCAAGAGACCCAGTACTTC.

V usage is TRBV3-1 and J usage is TRBJ2-3; no definite D call. Germline V gene data show CDR1 as LGHDT and CDR2 as YNNKEL (reference sequence). V was cut by 1 base and J by 2 bases, with 7 bases left in between. The CDR3 is made up of 14 amino acids. For the CDR3, the DNA is TGTGCCAGCAGCCAAGTGCTCACCACAGATACGCAGTATTTT. Encoded protein: CASSQVLTTDTQYF.

J is TRBJ2-2 and V is TRBV2; D unresolved. The CDR3 contains 16 residues. Per the germline V gene, CDR1 is SNHLY and CDR2 is FYNNEI. V was trimmed by 4 bases and J by 2 bases, leaving 14 bases between them. CDR3 nucleotide sequence: TGTGCCAGCAGTGCTCTACGGGCCTCAAACACCGGGGAGCTGTTTTTT. This codes for CASSALRASNTGELFF.

The rearrangement joins TRBV6-5 to TRBJ2-7; TRBD1 might be the D (6 bases). V lost 0 bases, J lost 2 bases, and 11 bases lay in between. The CDR3 is 15 amino acids. Per the germline V gene, CDR1 is MNHEY and CDR2 is SVGAGI. CDR3 in amino acids: CASSYSGTMPYEQYF. CDR3 nucleotides: TGTGCCAGCAGTTACTCCGGGACAATGCCCTACGAGCAGTACTTC.

V usage is TRBV18 and J usage is TRBJ1-5, with TRBD1 matching over 7 bases. After removal of 4 bases from V and 5 bases from J, the junction contained 8 bases not matched to a gene. Germline assignment: CDR1 KGHSH and CDR2 LQKENI. The CDR3 totals 15 residues. For the CDR3, the DNA is TGTGCCAGCTCACTAACTGGGACAGAGTATCAGCCCCAGCATTTT. The encoded protein is CASSLTGTEYQPQHF.

This clonotype was picked up a small number of times. The rearrangement joins TRBV12-3 or TRBV12-4 to TRBJ1-2, with TRBD1 identical over 7 bases. V lost 6 bases and J lost 4; bases outside the gene matches: 14. The CDR3 extends over 16 amino acids. CDR3 sequence (DNA): TGTGCCAGCAGCCCGACAGGGTTGGCCCTTGGCTATGGCTACACCTTC. Its protein product is CASSPTGLALGYGYTF.

This clonotype was observed a handful of times. The chain recombines TRBV4-1 with TRBJ2-4; D ambiguous. The germline gives CDR1 MGHRA, CDR2 YSYEKL. CDR3 length: 12 amino acids. The V gene lost 1 base and the J gene lost 8 bases, with 6 bases spanning the gap. Written as DNA, the CDR3 is TGCGCCAGCAGCCAAGTGGCGGACATTCAGTACTTC. Translating gives CASSQVADIQYF.

This clonotype was detected only a few times. The chain couples TRBV4-2 to TRBJ2-1, with D tentatively TRBD1 (6 bases). Germline CDR1 is LGHNA and CDR2 is YNFKEQ. The V end lost 8 bases, the J end lost 4 bases, and 18 bases lay between the germline ends. The CDR3 consists of 15 residues. The CDR3 nucleotides read TGTGCCAGCCGGACTCAGGGGAGTGAGTACAATGAGCAGTTCTTC. Protein sequence: CASRTQGSEYNEQFF.

This chain links TRBV7-2 with TRBJ2-2; possible D gene TRBD2, 6 bases. The CDR3 runs 17 residues. The V end lost 2 bases, the J end lost 0 bases, and 13 bases lay between the germline ends. The germline gives CDR1 SGHTA, CDR2 FQGNSA. CDR3 region: CASSLFGGNANTGELFF. Written as DNA, the CDR3 is TGTGCCAGCAGCTTATTCGGCGGGAACGCGAACACCGGGGAGCTGTTTTTT.

DNA for the CDR3: TGCAGTGCCCAGCGGGAGAGGAACGAGCAGTACTTC. It yields the protein CSAQRERNEQYF. V is TRBV20-1 and J is TRBJ2-7, with TRBD2 matching 8 bases. The CDR3 has 12 amino acids. Germline-derived CDR1 and CDR2 are DFQATT and SNEGSKA (reference sequence). J was trimmed by 5 bases and V by 6 bases; bases with no gene match: 6.

The chain recombines TRBV29-1 with TRBJ2-5, with TRBD2 matching over 8 bases. Germline CDR1 reads SQVTM; CDR2 reads ANQGSEA. Trimming removed 6 bases from V and 11 bases from J; junction bases left unmatched: 17. There are 14 residues in the CDR3. This CDR3 reads CSVTGTRGRNEQYF. The DNA for the CDR3 is TGCAGCGTCACCGGGACTAGGGGGAGAAATGAGCAGTACTTC.